This T cell receptor (beta chain) was identified in a study of cytomegalovirus exposure and HLA in healthy donors. As concerns this clone: The antigen is unknown.

It was with 60 Vbeta and 13 Jbeta primers that the PCR ran. Libraries were prepared by immunoSEQ multiplex PCR; TCRdb keeps only in-frame clonotypes and omits some of them. The sample consists of about 220,000 clones, over 60% of them appearing once. Study conclusions and caveats: A later analysis found most CMV-associated TCR beta chains apparently HLA-restricted.

The CDR3 sequence is 17 residues long. Germline V gene data show CDR1 as SGHTA and CDR2 as FQGNSA. V dropped 2 bases and J dropped 4; count of bases not matched to a gene: 12. The sequence derives from a man aged 18 to 29 in good health and CMV-seronegative. The chain joins TRBV7-2 to TRBJ2-7; 9 bases match TRBD1. The sample consisted of PBMCs. This chain's CDR3 is CASSLLGTGSSRYEQYF. CDR3 nucleotides: TGTGCCAGCAGCTTACTCGGGACAGGGAGTAGTCGATACGAGCAGTACTTC.